This entry is about one TCR beta chain. What it binds is not known. The data derive from a study of siplizumab effects on memory and regulatory T cells. Notes on the study in general: In siplizumab conditions, mappable alloreactive CD4+ clones averaged approximately 69% Treg-derived, against 26.9% in controls. No functional test confirmed suppression by proliferating siplizumab-culture Tregs. Contribution to the alloresponse seemed major for naive T cells, which also seemed more diverse than memory cells.

Libraries were prepared by immunoSEQ multiplex PCR; TCRdb keeps only in-frame clonotypes and omits some of them. This table has 70,000 to 95,000 clones, 95% to 97% appearing once. The sample was naive CD4+ T cells sorted from blood. This TCR derives from a human donor in good health.

The CDR3 region is CASSSSRLAVTDTQYF. In DNA form, the CDR3 reads TGTGCCAGCAGTTCCTCTCGGCTAGCGGTAACAGATACGCAGTATTTT. This chain links TRBV11-2 with TRBJ2-3; 7 positions match TRBD2. The CDR3 runs 16 residues. Looked up from germline, CDR1 is SGHAT and CDR2 is FQNNGV. Unmatched junction bases numbered 12, after V lost 6 bases and J lost 3 bases.